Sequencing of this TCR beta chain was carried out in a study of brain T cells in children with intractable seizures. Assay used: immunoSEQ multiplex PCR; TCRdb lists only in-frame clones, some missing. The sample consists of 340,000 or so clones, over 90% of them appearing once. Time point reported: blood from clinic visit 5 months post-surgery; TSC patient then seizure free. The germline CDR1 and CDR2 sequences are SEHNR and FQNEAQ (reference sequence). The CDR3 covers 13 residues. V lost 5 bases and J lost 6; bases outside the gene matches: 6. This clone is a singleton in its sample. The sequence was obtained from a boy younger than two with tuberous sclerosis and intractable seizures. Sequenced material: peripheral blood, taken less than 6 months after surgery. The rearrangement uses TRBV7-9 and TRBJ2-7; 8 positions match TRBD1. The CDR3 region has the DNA TGTGCCAGCAGCGGACAGGGTAAGGGCGAGCAGTACTTC. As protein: CASSGQGKGEQYF.